The 2 T cell receptor beta chains below come from one sample, sequenced in a study of T cells after yellow fever vaccination. Each CDR3 protein gets one entry after TCRdb re-called the 5' RACE reads with MiXCR. The profile covers 95,000 to 150,000 distinct CDR3 sequences, with roughly 6.7% appearing a single time and roughly 2.5% taken by the ten largest. The specimen comprised CD4+ T cells sorted from PBMCs, sampled 10 to 11 days after the first yellow fever vaccination. These receptors were taken from a man younger than 30 who received the YFV17D yellow fever vaccine.

This clonotype was counted ten times or more. V and J are TRBV4-3 and TRBJ2-7; TRBD1 might be the D (5 bases). The ends were cut back, 2 bases at V and 2 bases at J, with 16 bases in the middle. Germline CDR1 is LGHNA and CDR2 is YSLEER. The CDR3 runs 16 residues. DNA of the CDR3: TGCGCCAGCAGCCAAAGATCGAACACAGGAGCCTACGAGCAGTACTTC. Protein: CASSQRSNTGAYEQYF.

This clonotype was seen ten or more times. This chain joins TRBV13 and TRBJ1-6; D is undetermined. CDR3 length: 13 amino acids. CDR1 is PRHDT, CDR2 FYEKMQ, per germline (reference sequence). Trimming stripped 1 base from V and 10 bases from J, with 8 bases between. The CDR3 loop reads CASSLETSSPLHF. In DNA, the CDR3 is TGTGCCAGCAGCTTAGAGACGAGCTCACCCCTCCACTTT.